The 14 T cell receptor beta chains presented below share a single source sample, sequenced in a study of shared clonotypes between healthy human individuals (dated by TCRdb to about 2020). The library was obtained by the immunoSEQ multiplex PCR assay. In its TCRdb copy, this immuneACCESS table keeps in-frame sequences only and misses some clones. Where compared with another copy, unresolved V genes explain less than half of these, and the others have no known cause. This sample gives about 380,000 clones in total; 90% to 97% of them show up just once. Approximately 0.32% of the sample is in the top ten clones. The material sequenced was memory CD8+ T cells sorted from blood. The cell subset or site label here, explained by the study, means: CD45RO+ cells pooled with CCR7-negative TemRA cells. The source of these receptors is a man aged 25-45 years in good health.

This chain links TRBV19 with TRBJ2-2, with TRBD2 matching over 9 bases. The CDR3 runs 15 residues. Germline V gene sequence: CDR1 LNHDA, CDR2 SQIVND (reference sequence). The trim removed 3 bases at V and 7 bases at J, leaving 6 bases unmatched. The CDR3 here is CASSMYSGSGGELFF. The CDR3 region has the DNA TGTGCCAGTAGTATGTATAGCGGGAGTGGCGGGGAGCTGTTTTTT.

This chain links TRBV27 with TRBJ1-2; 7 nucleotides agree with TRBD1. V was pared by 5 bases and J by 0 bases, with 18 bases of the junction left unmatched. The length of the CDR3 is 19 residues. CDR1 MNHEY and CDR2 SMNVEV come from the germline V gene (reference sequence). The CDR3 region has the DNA TGTGCCAGCAGTCCAAAATCGGGACAGTCAAAGGGGTCTAACTATGGCTACACCTTC. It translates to CASSPKSGQSKGSNYGYTF.

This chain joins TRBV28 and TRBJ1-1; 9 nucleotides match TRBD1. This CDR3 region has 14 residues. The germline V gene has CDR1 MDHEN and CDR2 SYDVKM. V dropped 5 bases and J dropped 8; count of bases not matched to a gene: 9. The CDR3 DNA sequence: TGTGCCAGCAGTCTCTACAGGGGGCTGTGGGAAGCTTTCTTT. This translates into CASSLYRGLWEAFF.

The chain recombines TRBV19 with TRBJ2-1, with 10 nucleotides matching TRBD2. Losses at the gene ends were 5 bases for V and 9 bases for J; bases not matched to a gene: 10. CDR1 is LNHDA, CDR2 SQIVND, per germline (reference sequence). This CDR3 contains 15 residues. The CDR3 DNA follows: TGTGCCAGTAGTCCCGGGCTAGCGGGAGAGCGTGAGCAGTTCTTC. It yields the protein CASSPGLAGEREQFF.

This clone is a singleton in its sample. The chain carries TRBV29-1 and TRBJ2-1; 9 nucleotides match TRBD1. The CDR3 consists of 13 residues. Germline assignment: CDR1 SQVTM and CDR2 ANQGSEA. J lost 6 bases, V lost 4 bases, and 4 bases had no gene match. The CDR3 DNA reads TGCAGCGTTGGGGGACAGGGAATCAATGAGCAGTTCTTC. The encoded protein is CSVGGQGINEQFF.

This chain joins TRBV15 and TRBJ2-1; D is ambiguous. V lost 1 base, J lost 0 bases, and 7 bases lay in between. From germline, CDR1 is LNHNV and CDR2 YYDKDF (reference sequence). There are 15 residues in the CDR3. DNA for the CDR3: TGTGCCACCAGCAGAGGGCTCGACTCCTACAATGAGCAGTTCTTC. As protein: CATSRGLDSYNEQFF.

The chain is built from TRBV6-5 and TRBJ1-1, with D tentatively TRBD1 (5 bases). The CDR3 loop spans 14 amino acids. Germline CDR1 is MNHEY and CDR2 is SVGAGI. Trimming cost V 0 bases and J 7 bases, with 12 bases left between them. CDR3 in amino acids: CASSYSQWGNEAFF. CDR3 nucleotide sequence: TGTGCCAGCAGTTACTCGCAGTGGGGGAATGAAGCTTTCTTT.

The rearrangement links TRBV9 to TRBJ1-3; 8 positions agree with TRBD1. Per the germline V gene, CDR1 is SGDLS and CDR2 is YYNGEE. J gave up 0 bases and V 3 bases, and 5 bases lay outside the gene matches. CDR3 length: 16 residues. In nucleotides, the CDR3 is TGTGCCAGCAGCGCGGGACAGGAGAGCTCTGGAAACACCATATATTTT. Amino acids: CASSAGQESSGNTIYF.

CDR3: CSARQGANTEAFF. For the CDR3, the DNA is TGCAGCGCTAGACAGGGGGCGAACACTGAAGCTTTCTTT. The chain employs TRBV29-1 and TRBJ1-1, with 10 bases lining up with TRBD1. Germline V lookup: CDR1 SQVTM, CDR2 ANQGSEA. CDR3 length equals 13 residues. With 7 bases clipped from V and 1 base from J, the junction kept 3 bases outside the gene matches.

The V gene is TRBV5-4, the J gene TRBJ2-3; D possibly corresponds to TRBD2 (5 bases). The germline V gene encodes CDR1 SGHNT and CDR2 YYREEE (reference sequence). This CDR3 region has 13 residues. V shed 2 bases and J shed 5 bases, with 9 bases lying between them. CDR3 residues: CASSFGAGDTQYF. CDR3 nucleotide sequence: TGTGCCAGCAGCTTCGGTGCGGGAGATACGCAGTATTTT.

The CDR3 region has the DNA TGTGCCAGCAGCTTCAGGAGCTCCTACGAGCAGTACTTC. It yields the protein CASSFRSSYEQYF. The rearrangement joins TRBV11-1 to TRBJ2-7, with D uncertain. V lost 3 bases, J lost 0 bases, and 6 bases lay in between. The germline CDR1 and CDR2 sequences are SGHAT and FQDESV (reference sequence). CDR3 length: 13 amino acids.

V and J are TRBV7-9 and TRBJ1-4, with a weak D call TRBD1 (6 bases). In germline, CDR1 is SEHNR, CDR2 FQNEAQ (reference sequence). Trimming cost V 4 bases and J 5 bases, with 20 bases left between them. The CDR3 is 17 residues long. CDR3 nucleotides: TGTGCCAGCAGCTCCTTTGCTGGGGGGGCGCGGAATGAAAAACTGTTTTTT. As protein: CASSSFAGGARNEKLFF.

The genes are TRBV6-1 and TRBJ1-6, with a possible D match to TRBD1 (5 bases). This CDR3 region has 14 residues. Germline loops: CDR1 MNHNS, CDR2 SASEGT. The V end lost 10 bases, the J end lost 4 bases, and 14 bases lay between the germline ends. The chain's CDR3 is CATWTSLYNSPLHF. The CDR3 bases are TGTGCCACGTGGACAAGTCTTTATAATTCACCCCTCCACTTT.

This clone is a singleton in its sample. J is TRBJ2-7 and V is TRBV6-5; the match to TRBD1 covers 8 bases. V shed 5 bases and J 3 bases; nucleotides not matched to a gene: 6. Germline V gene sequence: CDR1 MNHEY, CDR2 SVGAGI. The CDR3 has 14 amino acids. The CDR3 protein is CASSTGGLLYEQYF. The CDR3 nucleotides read TGTGCCAGCAGTACAGGGGGGTTACTCTACGAGCAGTACTTC.